One and the same sample provided the 29 T cell receptor beta chains below, sequenced in a study of T cells in Graves' hyperthyroidism and ophthalmopathy. Amplification of TCR beta CDR3 regions was performed using RNA transcripts as template. A first-round RT-PCR of the TCR CDR3 used the HTBI primer set. TCRdb called the multiplex PCR reads again in MiXCR, with one record for every CDR3 protein. The sample includes nearly 110,000 distinct CDR3 sequences, 16% of them seen just once. Sample: blood. Receptor source: a woman aged 45-60 years with Graves' hyperthyroidism.

Remarks on this clonotype: At one of its ends the junction is not consistent with the germline gene, which may arise from a read error. The J gene is TRBJ2-2, the V gene TRBV9; TRBD2 aligns across 13 bases. This CDR3 is 19 amino acids long. CDR1 is SGDLS and CDR2 is YYNGEE in the germline V gene. In DNA, the CDR3 is TGTGCCAGCAGCGTATCCGGACTAGCGGGAGTTGCGAACACCGGGGAGCTGCTTTTT. Its protein is CASSVSGLAGVANTGELLF.

This clonotype was seen many times. The chain combines TRBV27 with TRBJ2-1, with a weak D call TRBD1 (6 bases). Germline-derived CDR1 and CDR2 are MNHEY and SMNVEV (reference sequence). The CDR3 length is 12 residues. The ends were cut back, 1 base at V and 11 bases at J, with 9 bases in the middle. CDR3 DNA sequence: TGTGCCAGCAGTTTATTAGGACAGAAGCAGTTCTTC. Translated, it gives CASSLLGQKQFF.

This clonotype came up many times. The J gene is TRBJ1-3, the V gene TRBV11-2; the D is unclear. V dropped 5 bases and J dropped 8 bases, with 13 bases sitting between them. The germline V gene encodes CDR1 SGHAT and CDR2 FQNNGV. There are 13 residues in the CDR3. The CDR3 here is CASSPGPRDTIYF. CDR3 nucleotide sequence: TGTGCCAGCAGCCCCGGGCCGCGCGACACCATATATTTT.

There are many counts of this clonotype. The V gene is TRBV27, the J gene TRBJ1-6, with a tentative D call TRBD1 (5 bases). CDR1 is MNHEY, CDR2 SMNVEV, per germline (reference sequence). V lost 7 bases and J 5 bases, leaving 18 bases between the germline ends. The CDR3 sequence is 16 residues long. The CDR3 DNA sequence: TGTGCCAGCATACAGGCCCACCGCCTGAATAATTCACCCCTCCACTTT. It codes for CASIQAHRLNNSPLHF.

This clonotype was counted many times. The gene calls are TRBV28 and TRBJ1-1; D uncertain. Looked up from germline, CDR1 is MDHEN and CDR2 is SYDVKM. Trimming cost V 1 base and J 1 base, with 4 bases left between them. The CDR3 extends over 13 amino acids. DNA for the CDR3: TGTGCCAGCAGTTTATTCCGGAACACTGAAGCTTTCTTT. This gives the protein CASSLFRNTEAFF.

This clonotype was observed at least ten times. V is TRBV20-1 and J is TRBJ2-5, with a weak D call TRBD2 (6 bases). Looked up from germline, CDR1 is DFQATT and CDR2 is SNEGSKA (reference sequence). The ends were cut back, 1 base at V and 5 bases at J, with 11 bases in the middle. This CDR3 comprises 13 residues. In DNA form, the CDR3 reads TGCAGTGCTAGAGGCGGGATGGGGGAGACCCAGTACTTC. It is translated as CSARGGMGETQYF.

This clonotype was recorded many times. The V and J genes are TRBV5-8 and TRBJ2-4, with 8 nucleotides matching TRBD1. V was clipped by 5 bases and J by 9 bases; unmatched bases: 13. In germline, CDR1 is SGHTS, CDR2 YDEGEE. This CDR3 has 15 residues. CDR3 in amino acids: CASREVPGQALIQYF. CDR3 in DNA: TGTGCCAGCAGGGAGGTTCCGGGACAGGCCCTCATTCAGTACTTC.

This clonotype has ten or more counts. CDR3 in DNA: TGTGCCAGCTCGGGGACTGCCACCTACGAGCAGTACTTC. Its translation: CASSGTATYEQYF. This chain uses TRBV18 with TRBJ2-7, with a weak D call TRBD2 (6 bases). The ends were cut back, 6 bases at V and 2 bases at J, with 11 bases in the middle. This CDR3 region has 13 residues. Looked up from germline, CDR1 is KGHSH and CDR2 is LQKENI.

This clonotype was counted ten times or more. The J gene is TRBJ1-1, the V gene TRBV6-1; possible D gene TRBD1, 5 bases. Looked up from germline, CDR1 is MNHNS and CDR2 is SASEGT. V shed 5 bases and J shed 1 base, with 8 bases lying between them. The CDR3 runs to 13 residues. The CDR3 loop is CASSNTGNTEAFF. The CDR3 coding sequence is TGTGCCAGCAGTAATACAGGGAACACTGAAGCTTTCTTT.

This clonotype was found many times. The chain links TRBV3-1 to TRBJ1-1; TRBD1 is a possible D gene (5 bases). The V and J ends lost 4 bases and 6 bases respectively, with 12 bases between them. This CDR3 spans 13 amino acids. Germline loops: CDR1 LGHDT, CDR2 YNNKEL (reference sequence). The CDR3 DNA reads as TGTGCCAGCAGCCCCGACGCAGGGCCTGAAGCTTTCTTT. Its translation: CASSPDAGPEAFF.

The chain carries TRBV2 and TRBJ2-7; 11 bases align to TRBD2. V lost 5 bases and J lost 3; bases outside the gene matches: 6. This CDR3 spans 15 amino acids. Germline V gene sequence: CDR1 SNHLY, CDR2 FYNNEI. The CDR3 reads CASSTPGLAVYEQYV. DNA of the CDR3: TGTGCCAGCAGTACCCCGGGACTAGCGGTCTACGAGCAGTACGTC.

This clonotype appeared many times. The gene calls are TRBV7-9 and TRBJ2-5, with 7 bases fitting TRBD1. The CDR3 consists of 15 residues. J gave up 2 bases and V 4 bases, and 7 bases lay outside the gene matches. Germline V gene data show CDR1 as SEHNR and CDR2 as FQNEAQ (reference sequence). CDR3 residues: CASSYRQGQQETQYF. CDR3 nucleotide sequence: TGTGCCAGCAGCTACCGACAGGGACAACAAGAGACCCAGTACTTC.

In its sample, this clonotype was seen a few times. This chain connects TRBV27 to TRBJ1-2; a possible D gene is TRBD1 (5 bases). Germline V gives CDR1 MNHEY, CDR2 SMNVEV (reference sequence). Trimming removed 2 bases at V and 6 bases at J, with 13 bases between. The CDR3 is 14 residues long. The CDR3 DNA follows: TGTGCCAGCAGTTTAGGAGTAGGGGTAAATGGCTACACCTTC. Amino acid sequence: CASSLGVGVNGYTF.

This clonotype came up many times. The chain recombines TRBV14 with TRBJ2-1; perhaps TRBD2 as D (5 bases). Germline V gene sequence: CDR1 SGHDN, CDR2 FVKESK. The V and J ends lost 1 base and 2 bases respectively, with 9 bases between them. The CDR3 has 15 amino acids. CDR3 loop: CASSQGRSPYNEQFF. The CDR3 bases are TGTGCCAGCAGCCAAGGGAGGTCCCCCTACAATGAGCAGTTCTTC. The full variable domain, completed using reference TRBV14 and TRBJ2-1, is EAGVTQFPSHSVIEKGQTVTLRCDPISGHDNLYWYRRVMGKEIKFLLHFVKESKQDESGMPNNRFLAERTGGTYSTLKVQPAELEDSGVYFCASSQGRSPYNEQFFGPGTRLTVL.

This clonotype was observed a few times. V gene TRBV19 combines with J gene TRBJ2-2; D is perhaps TRBD2 (6 bases). The CDR3 length is 14 residues. Per germline, CDR1 LNHDA and CDR2 SQIVND (reference sequence). V was cut by 3 bases and J by 8 bases, with 13 bases left in between. The CDR3 loop is CASSIGGRLGELFF. Written as DNA, the CDR3 is TGTGCCAGTAGTATCGGAGGGAGGTTAGGGGAGCTGTTTTTT.

Ten or more counts support this clonotype. This chain links TRBV28 with TRBJ1-2; D is unresolved. CDR1 MDHEN and CDR2 SYDVKM come from the germline V gene. The ends were cut back, 4 bases at V and 2 bases at J, with 11 bases in the middle. The CDR3 has 14 residues. The DNA for the CDR3 is TGTGCCAGCAGTTCGCTGCTTGGGAACTATGGCTACACCTTC. It specifies CASSSLLGNYGYTF.

This clonotype was counted ten times or more. The chain links TRBV10-3 to TRBJ2-2, with 7 bases lining up with TRBD2. This CDR3 has 15 amino acids. Per germline, CDR1 ENHRY and CDR2 SYGVKD. V shed 5 bases, J shed 0 bases, and the junction held 3 bases outside the gene matches. CDR3 DNA sequence: TGTGCCATCAGTACCGGGACTACGAACACCGGGGAGCTGTTTTTT. Protein product: CAISTGTTNTGELFF.

This clonotype was found many times. The chain is built from TRBV2 and TRBJ1-1; D is perhaps TRBD1 (6 bases). This CDR3 has 13 amino acids. Germline V lookup: CDR1 SNHLY, CDR2 FYNNEI. Trimming cost V 7 bases and J 1 base, with 10 bases left between them. The CDR3 DNA is TGTGCCAGCACTCAGACAGGGAACACTGAAGCTTTCTTT. It specifies CASTQTGNTEAFF.

Concerning this clonotype: A much larger clone lies a single base off, so this may be a read error. CDR3 DNA sequence: TGTGCCAGCAGCCAAGAACAACTGAACACTGAAGCTTTCTTT. It encodes CASSQEQLNTEAFF. V gene TRBV3-1 combines with J gene TRBJ1-1; D gene uncertain. Germline lookup yields CDR1 LGHDT and CDR2 YNNKEL (reference sequence). This CDR3 has 14 residues. Trimming stripped 0 bases from V and 0 bases from J, with 5 bases between.

This clonotype was counted many times. The rearrangement links TRBV5-1 to TRBJ1-1, with 7 bases fitting TRBD1. The CDR3 length is 14 residues. Germline CDR1 is SGHRS and CDR2 is YFSETQ. The V segment lost 3 bases and the J segment 6 bases; nucleotides outside the gene matches: 8. The CDR3 region is CASSSKTGVSEAFF. The CDR3 bases are TGCGCCAGCAGCTCTAAAACAGGGGTGTCTGAAGCTTTCTTT.

This clonotype was counted many times. The J gene is TRBJ1-1, the V gene TRBV20-1; TRBD1 matches 11 bases. Losses at the gene ends were 6 bases for V and 5 bases for J; bases not matched to a gene: 8. Germline assignment: CDR1 DFQATT and CDR2 SNEGSKA (reference sequence). CDR3 length equals 14 residues. The CDR3 loop reads CSAQGQGARTEAFF. Here the CDR3 DNA reads TGCAGTGCGCAAGGACAGGGGGCGCGGACTGAAGCTTTCTTT.

This clonotype was picked up many times. The chain recombines TRBV5-6 with TRBJ2-1, with TRBD1 identical over 7 bases. Per germline, CDR1 SGHDT and CDR2 YYEEEE. V was clipped by 0 bases and J by 9 bases; unmatched bases: 9. This CDR3 is built from 15 residues. The CDR3 protein is CASSLDRGQSGEQFF. The CDR3 DNA reads as TGTGCCAGCAGCTTGGACCGGGGACAGTCGGGTGAGCAGTTCTTC.

This clonotype appeared many times. The chain links TRBV28 to TRBJ1-5, with D possibly TRBD1 on 5 matching bases. The CDR3 sequence is 19 residues long. The V end was cut by 5 bases, the J end by 0 bases, with 23 bases between. CDR1 and CDR2 from the germline V gene are MDHEN and SYDVKM. The CDR3 is CASSTSRGTEYFSNQPQHF. Written as DNA, the CDR3 is TGTGCCAGCAGTACTAGCAGAGGGACGGAATATTTTAGCAATCAGCCCCAGCATTTT.

This clonotype was recorded at least ten times. In nucleotides, the CDR3 is TGTGCCAGTGGGGAGACGAACACCGGGGAGCTGTTTTTT. This translates into CASGETNTGELFF. The chain recombines TRBV2 with TRBJ2-2; a possible D gene is TRBD2 (5 bases). This CDR3 has 13 amino acids. Trimming removed 9 bases at V and 0 bases at J, with 8 bases between. Germline values: CDR1 SNHLY, CDR2 FYNNEI. Filled out from reference TRBV2 and TRBJ2-2, the complete variable domain reads EPEVTQTPSHQVTQMGQEVILRCVPISNHLYFYWYRQILGQKVEFLVSFYNNEISEKSEIFDDQFSVERPDGSNFTLKIRSTKLEDSAMYFCASGETNTGELFFGEGSRLTVL.

This clonotype occurred many times. This chain uses TRBV2 with TRBJ2-3; TRBD2 matches at 16 bases. The CDR3 is 17 amino acids. V was pared by 8 bases and J by 4 bases, with 9 bases of the junction left unmatched. CDR1 and CDR2 from the germline V gene are SNHLY and FYNNEI. CDR3 sequence reads: CASRLSGTSGRADTQYF. In DNA, the CDR3 is TGTGCCAGCCGTCTATCCGGGACTAGCGGGAGGGCAGATACGCAGTATTTT.

This clonotype came up a few times. CDR3 residues: CASSSTGGGTQYF. CDR3 DNA sequence: TGTGCCAGCAGTTCGACAGGGGGGGGGACCCAGTACTTC. This rearrangement joins TRBV6-5 to TRBJ2-5; 9 positions agree with TRBD1. The CDR3 contains 13 residues. Germline lookup yields CDR1 MNHEY and CDR2 SVGAGI. V shed 4 bases and J 7 bases; nucleotides not matched to a gene: 4.

At least ten counts were recorded for this clonotype. The chain has TRBV5-1 and TRBJ1-1, with 7 positions matching TRBD1. In germline, CDR1 is SGHRS, CDR2 YFSETQ. The V segment lost 1 base and the J segment 1 base; nucleotides outside the gene matches: 4. This CDR3 spans 15 amino acids. CDR3 region: CASSLSTGENTEAFF. As DNA, the CDR3 is TGCGCCAGCAGCTTGTCCACAGGGGAGAACACTGAAGCTTTCTTT.

To note about this clonotype: The junction departs from germline at one end; a sequencing error may be responsible. The rearrangement uses TRBV9 and TRBJ2-5; D uncertain. CDR1 and CDR2 from the germline V gene are SGDLS and YYNGEE. The length of the CDR3 is 14 residues. The CDR3 nucleotides are TGTGCCAGCAGCGTAGGTCTGGGATTAGAGGCCCAGTACTTC. Translating gives CASSVGLGLEAQYF.

This clonotype was seen repeatedly, ten times or more. The chain joins TRBV27 to TRBJ2-7; TRBD2 matches 7 bases. The V segment lost 0 bases and the J segment 3 bases; nucleotides outside the gene matches: 14. CDR3 size: 18 residues. CDR1 MNHEY and CDR2 SMNVEV come from the germline V gene (reference sequence). The CDR3 sequence is CASSLSRPSGSYYYEQYF. CDR3 nucleotides: TGTGCCAGCAGTTTATCCCGGCCTAGCGGATCATATTACTACGAGCAGTACTTC.